The 10 T cell receptor beta chains below were found in one sample sequenced in a study of T cell changes during pregnancy in multiple sclerosis. Only in-frame clones appear in the TCRdb table, and some are missing; sequencing was by immunoSEQ multiplex PCR. The sample contains around 100,000 clones, more than 90% of which appear only once. The sample consisted of peripheral blood, taken in the second trimester of pregnancy. Receptors were obtained from a female donor with multiple sclerosis, enrolled in a pregnancy study.

This chain connects TRBV18 to TRBJ1-1; 7 nucleotides line up with TRBD1. Germline V CDR1 and CDR2: KGHSH, LQKENI. This CDR3 contains 15 residues. Trimming took 3 bases from V and 5 from J; bases not matched to a gene: 9. CDR3 DNA sequence: TGTGCCAGCTCACCGCTTTTGACAGGGAGAACTGAAGCTTTCTTT. This translates into CASSPLLTGRTEAFF.

The chain combines TRBV6-1 with TRBJ1-2, with TRBD1 identical over 10 bases. With 2 bases clipped from V and 5 bases from J, the junction kept 14 bases outside the gene matches. In germline, CDR1 is MNHNS, CDR2 SASEGT. The CDR3 totals 18 residues. This CDR3 reads CASSEIRGQGTQKYGYTF. The CDR3 region has the DNA TGTGCCAGCAGTGAAATAAGGGGACAGGGGACTCAGAAGTATGGCTACACCTTC.

A single count supports this clone. V and J are TRBV6-6 and TRBJ2-2, with D perhaps TRBD2 (6 bases). The ends were cut back, 4 bases at V and 5 bases at J, with 17 bases in the middle. The germline gives CDR1 MNHNY, CDR2 SVGAGI (reference sequence). The CDR3 has 16 residues. CDR3 sequence (DNA): TGTGCCAGCAGTTCCGGGGGAGGCCACCTGACCGGGGAGCTGTTTTTT. It translates to CASSSGGGHLTGELFF.

In this sample, this clone turned up once. The chain combines TRBV19 with TRBJ1-4, with a weak D call TRBD1 (5 bases). V lost 2 bases and J lost 10, with 8 bases in between. The germline gives CDR1 LNHDA, CDR2 SQIVND (reference sequence). The CDR3 totals 12 residues. This CDR3 reads CASSILTGKLFF. Written as DNA, the CDR3 is TGTGCCAGTAGTATACTTACAGGAAAACTGTTTTTT.

This rearrangement joins TRBV6-5 to TRBJ2-2; 9 bases match TRBD1. The junction had 7 bases not matched to a gene; V was cut back by 5 bases and J by 6 bases. Germline V gene lookup returns CDR1 MNHEY and CDR2 SVGAGI. This CDR3 has 15 residues. CDR3 DNA: TGTGCCAGCAGTAGGGACAGGGACTTCCCCGGGGAGCTGTTTTTT. Translating gives CASSRDRDFPGELFF.

The gene calls are TRBV16 and TRBJ2-7, with D possibly matching TRBD1 (6 bases). Germline assignment: CDR1 KGHSY and CDR2 FQNENV. V lost 6 bases to trimming and J lost 2 bases, with 17 bases between them. This CDR3 is built from 15 residues. The CDR3 DNA reads TGTGCCAGCAGAAGTTCAGGGGTCCCTCCCTACGAGCAGTACTTC. This translates into CASRSSGVPPYEQYF.

The gene calls are TRBV4-1 and TRBJ1-1, with 7 nucleotides matching TRBD1. The CDR3 is 14 residues long. The V and J ends lost 1 base and 3 bases, in that order; junction bases with no gene match: 2. From germline, CDR1 is MGHRA and CDR2 YSYEKL. CDR3 coding DNA: TGCGCCAGCAGCCAAGCCGACAGGGACACTGAAGCTTTCTTT. This codes for CASSQADRDTEAFF.

The V gene is TRBV27, the J gene TRBJ2-1; TRBD2 might be the D (5 bases). This CDR3 has 13 residues. Germline-derived CDR1 and CDR2 are MNHEY and SMNVEV (reference sequence). The V end was cut by 5 bases, the J end by 7 bases, with 12 bases between. The CDR3 coding sequence is TGTGCCAGCAGTGCCCGGACTCAGAATGAGCAGTTCTTC. Its protein is CASSARTQNEQFF.

The chain recombines TRBV13 with TRBJ1-3, with D tentatively TRBD1 (6 bases). The germline gives CDR1 PRHDT, CDR2 FYEKMQ (reference sequence). CDR3 size: 14 residues. Trimming pared 7 bases from V and 8 bases from J, leaving 18 bases between. The CDR3 is CASMLRGPQDTIYF. In DNA form, the CDR3 reads TGTGCCAGCATGCTCAGGGGTCCGCAAGACACCATATATTTT.

J is TRBJ2-7 and V is TRBV5-1; TRBD2 matches at 11 bases. J was trimmed by 2 bases and V by 4 bases; bases with no gene match: 5. The germline CDR1 and CDR2 sequences are SGHRS and YFSETQ. There are 15 residues in the CDR3. DNA for the CDR3: TGCGCCAGCAGCCTAATAGCGGGAGGGACCTACGAGCAGTACTTC. Translating it yields CASSLIAGGTYEQYF.